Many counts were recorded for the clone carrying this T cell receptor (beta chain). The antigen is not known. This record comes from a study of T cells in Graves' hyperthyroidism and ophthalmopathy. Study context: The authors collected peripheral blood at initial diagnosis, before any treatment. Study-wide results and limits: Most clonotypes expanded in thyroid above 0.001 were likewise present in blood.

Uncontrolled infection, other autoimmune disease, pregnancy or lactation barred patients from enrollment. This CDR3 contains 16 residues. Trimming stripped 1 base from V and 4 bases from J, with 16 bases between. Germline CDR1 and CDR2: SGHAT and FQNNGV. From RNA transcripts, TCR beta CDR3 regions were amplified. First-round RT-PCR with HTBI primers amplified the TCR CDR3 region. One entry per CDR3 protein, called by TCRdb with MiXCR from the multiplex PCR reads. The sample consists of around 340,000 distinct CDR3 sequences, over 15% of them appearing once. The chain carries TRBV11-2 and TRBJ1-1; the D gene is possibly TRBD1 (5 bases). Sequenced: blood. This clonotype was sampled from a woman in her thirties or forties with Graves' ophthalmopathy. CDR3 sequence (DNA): TGTGCCAGCAGCTTAGTTGGACGGGGGAGTGTCACTGAAGCTTTCTTT. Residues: CASSLVGRGSVTEAFF.